One and the same sample provided the 26 T cell receptor beta chains below, sequenced in a study of cytomegalovirus exposure and HLA in healthy donors. Vbeta (60) and Jbeta (13) primers were used in the PCR. The method was immunoSEQ multiplex PCR; TCRdb's version includes in-frame clones alone and lacks a portion of them. The sample carries approximately 110,000 clones, roughly 80% recorded once. What was sequenced was PBMCs. These TCRs come from a man aged 25-45 years in good health and CMV-seropositive.

This clone came up once. The rearrangement links TRBV7-3 to TRBJ2-2; 7 nucleotides align to TRBD1. Germline trimming cut 4 bases from V and 1 base from J; bases unmatched to any gene: 12. Germline loops: CDR1 SGHTA, CDR2 FQGTGA. CDR3 length: 18 amino acids. CDR3 loop: CASSSPVQGTRNTGELFF. The CDR3 region has the DNA TGTGCCAGCAGCTCGCCCGTACAGGGGACAAGGAACACCGGGGAGCTGTTTTTT. Supplemented by reference TRBV7-3 and TRBJ2-2, the full variable domain reads GAGVSQTPSNKVTEKGKYVELRCDPISGHTALYWYRQSLGQGPEFLIYFQGTGAADDSGLPNDRFFAVRPEGSVSTLKIQRTERGDSAVYLCASSSPVQGTRNTGELFFGEGSRLTVL.

The chain joins TRBV2 to TRBJ2-7, with TRBD1 matching over 9 bases. This CDR3 contains 14 residues. Trimming at V came to 7 bases and at J to 1 base, leaving 5 bases not matched to a gene. Germline V gene sequence: CDR1 SNHLY, CDR2 FYNNEI. CDR3 sequence: CASIRDRVSYEQYF. As DNA, the CDR3 is TGTGCCAGCATCAGGGACAGGGTATCCTACGAGCAGTACTTC.

The chain employs TRBV25-1 and TRBJ1-3; 9 bases are shared with TRBD1. The germline V gene encodes CDR1 MGHDK and CDR2 SYGVNS. This CDR3 has 16 residues. Germline trimming cut 4 bases from V and 2 bases from J; bases unmatched to any gene: 6. CDR3 coding DNA: TGTGCCAGCAGTGCGGACAGGGGAGGGACTGGAAACACCATATATTTT. Protein sequence: CASSADRGGTGNTIYF.

The J gene is TRBJ2-1, the V gene TRBV7-8; 15 bases line up with TRBD2. Germline V gene lookup returns CDR1 SGHVS and CDR2 FQNEAQ. This CDR3 has 19 residues. After removal of 8 bases from V and 0 bases from J, the junction contained 11 bases not matched to a gene. The CDR3 nucleotides read TGTGCCAGCCACACCGGGACTAGCGGGAGGTCGAGCTCCTACAATGAGCAGTTCTTC. Protein product: CASHTGTSGRSSSYNEQFF.

The chain has TRBV30 and TRBJ1-2; D might be TRBD1 (6 bases). CDR1 and CDR2 from the germline V gene are GTSNPN and SVGIG (reference sequence). The germline V and J ends were trimmed by 0 bases and 7 bases, with 21 bases remaining between them. The CDR3 runs 16 residues. The CDR3 bases are TGTGCCTGGAGTGTACTCGGGGGGGGCAAGGTTGGTGGCTACACCTTC. Its translation: CAWSVLGGGKVGGYTF.

The CDR3: CASSMGGTGGRGSYNEQFF. The CDR3 DNA reads TGTGCCAGTAGTATGGGGGGGACAGGGGGCAGAGGGTCCTACAATGAGCAGTTCTTC. The gene calls are TRBV19 and TRBJ2-1; TRBD1 matches at 12 bases. The length of the CDR3 is 19 residues. Unmatched junction bases numbered 10, after V lost 3 bases and J lost 1 base. Germline lookup yields CDR1 LNHDA and CDR2 SQIVND (reference sequence).

Only a few counts were recorded for this clone. V is TRBV4-2 and J is TRBJ1-1; the D gene is possibly TRBD1 (6 bases). CDR1 LGHNA and CDR2 YNFKEQ come from the germline V gene. The V gene lost 3 bases and the J gene lost 1 base, with 9 bases spanning the gap. The CDR3 spans 14 residues. CDR3 region: CASSQGTWNTEAFF. CDR3 in DNA: TGTGCCAGCAGCCAGGGGACATGGAACACTGAAGCTTTCTTT.

This clone was seen only once. The rearrangement joins TRBV19 to TRBJ2-5, with D possibly being TRBD2 (5 bases). The tail of the sequence fits TRBJ2-7 better, so the J call may be wrong. Germline V gene lookup returns CDR1 LNHDA and CDR2 SQIVND (reference sequence). The length of the CDR3 is 15 residues. Here the CDR3 DNA reads TGTGCCAGTAGGCGGAGGATAGAAGCGGCCTACGAGCAGTACTTC. Translation: CASRRRIEAAYEQYF.

The chain joins TRBV27 to TRBJ1-1; TRBD1 matches 7 bases. The V gene's germline CDR1 is MNHEY and CDR2 SMNVEV (reference sequence). The length of the CDR3 is 14 residues. V shed 5 bases and J 3 bases; nucleotides not matched to a gene: 6. CDR3: CASSADQGDTEAFF. The CDR3 bases are TGTGCCAGCAGTGCGGATCAGGGGGACACTGAAGCTTTCTTT.

The chain is built from TRBV5-1 and TRBJ2-5; 12 bases line up with TRBD2. This CDR3 has 16 residues. The V segment lost 2 bases and the J segment 5 bases; nucleotides outside the gene matches: 7. CDR1 and CDR2 (germline): SGHRS, YFSETQ. This CDR3 reads CASSLGGLAGFETQYF. The CDR3 DNA is TGCGCCAGCAGCTTAGGAGGACTAGCGGGATTTGAGACCCAGTACTTC.

The chain recombines TRBV7-9 with TRBJ1-6; D is perhaps TRBD1 (5 bases). Trimming removed 7 bases at V and 4 bases at J, with 14 bases between. Germline V gene lookup returns CDR1 SEHNR and CDR2 FQNEAQ (reference sequence). This CDR3 has 15 residues. The CDR3 protein is CASTSDAGYNSPLHF. CDR3 nucleotide sequence: TGTGCCAGCACCTCCGACGCAGGGTATAATTCACCCCTCCACTTT. Full variable domain (rest looked up from reference TRBV7-9 and TRBJ1-6): DTGVSQNPRHKITKRGQNVTFRCDPISEHNRLYWYRQTLGQGPEFLTYFQNEAQLEKSRLLSDRFSAERPKGSFSTLEIQRTEQGDSAMYLCASTSDAGYNSPLHFGNGTRLTVT.

The chain joins TRBV14 to TRBJ1-2; no reliable D call. Trimming shortened V by 0 bases and J by 2 bases, and 13 bases separated the two germline ends. The CDR3 has 16 amino acids. The germline CDR1 and CDR2 sequences are SGHDN and FVKESK. The CDR3 spells CASSQDPPGYNYGYTF. CDR3 bases: TGTGCCAGCAGCCAAGATCCCCCAGGATACAACTATGGCTACACCTTC.

The rearrangement uses TRBV13 and TRBJ2-5; 12 nucleotides match TRBD2. The CDR3 contains 15 residues. Trimming removed 2 bases from V and 5 bases from J; junction bases left unmatched: 3. The germline V gene encodes CDR1 PRHDT and CDR2 FYEKMQ (reference sequence). The CDR3 DNA is TGTGCCAGCAGCTTAAGGCTAGCGGGAGGGGAGACCCAGTACTTC. This sequence encodes CASSLRLAGGETQYF.

The rearrangement uses TRBV5-1 and TRBJ2-2; a weak D match, TRBD2 (6 bases). Germline CDR1 SGHRS, CDR2 YFSETQ. This CDR3 region has 15 residues. V lost 2 bases to trimming and J lost 0 bases, with 8 bases between them. The CDR3: CASSFGGTNTGELFF. In DNA, the CDR3 is TGCGCCAGCAGCTTCGGGGGAACGAACACCGGGGAGCTGTTTTTT.

This chain uses TRBV30 with TRBJ2-1; D is ambiguous. Deletions cut 8 bases from V and 10 bases from J, with 15 bases between. Germline CDR1 reads GTSNPN; CDR2 reads SVGIG (reference sequence). The CDR3 spans 11 residues. This CDR3 is CAGMMSVEQFF. CDR3 nucleotides: TGTGCCGGTATGATGTCGGTGGAGCAGTTCTTC.

The chain is built from TRBV2 and TRBJ2-3; 12 nucleotides align to TRBD2. The CDR3 length is 14 residues. The V gene end was trimmed by 11 bases and the J gene end by 4 bases; junction bases not matched to a gene: 7. Looked up from germline, CDR1 is SNHLY and CDR2 is FYNNEI. CDR3 amino acids: CAGTTSGRSDTQYF. CDR3 DNA: TGTGCCGGAACGACTAGCGGGAGATCAGATACGCAGTATTTT.

In regard to this clone: Other nucleotide sequences from this sample produce the same CDR3. The chain joins TRBV19 to TRBJ1-5, with D tentatively TRBD1 (6 bases). Germline CDR1 LNHDA, CDR2 SQIVND (reference sequence). Deletions cut 3 bases from V and 4 bases from J, with 13 bases between. This CDR3 is built from 15 residues. The CDR3 region is CASSIGLRGNQPQHF. The CDR3 nucleotides read TGTGCCAGTAGTATTGGGCTCAGGGGAAATCAGCCCCAGCATTTT.

This chain joins TRBV5-1 and TRBJ2-7; 8 bases fit TRBD2. J was trimmed by 1 base and V by 0 bases; bases with no gene match: 3. The V gene's germline CDR1 is SGHRS and CDR2 YFSETQ. The CDR3 consists of 15 residues. CDR3 amino acids: CASSLGTSPSYEQYF. The CDR3 DNA follows: TGCGCCAGCAGCTTGGGGACTAGCCCTTCCTACGAGCAGTACTTC. The whole variable domain, remainder taken from reference TRBV5-1 and TRBJ2-7, is KAGVTQTPRYLIKTRGQQVTLSCSPISGHRSVSWYQQTPGQGLQFLFEYFSETQRNKGNFPGRFSGRQFSNSRSEMNVSTLELGDSALYLCASSLGTSPSYEQYFGPGTRLTVT.

The rearrangement joins TRBV21-1 to TRBJ2-7; TRBD2 is the table's D call and was not checked against the DNA. TRBV21-1 is recorded as a pseudogene. This CDR3 comprises 15 residues. This chain's CDR3 is CASSKPNWTSGEQYV. The CDR3, as DNA: TGTGCCAGCAGCAAACCCAACTGGACTAGCGGCGAGCAGTACGTC.

The chain employs TRBV5-4 and TRBJ1-1; the match to TRBD1 covers 7 bases. V trimming: 0 bases; J trimming: 1 base; junction bases outside the gene matches: 3. The V gene's germline CDR1 is SGHNT and CDR2 YYREEE (reference sequence). CDR3 length: 15 amino acids. The chain's CDR3 is CASSLVDRENTEAFF. CDR3 sequence (DNA): TGTGCCAGCAGCTTGGTTGACAGGGAGAACACTGAAGCTTTCTTT. The variable domain in full, with the rest retrieved from reference TRBV5-4 and TRBJ1-1, is ETGVTQSPTHLIKTRGQQVTLRCSSQSGHNTVSWYQQALGQGPQFIFQYYREEENGRGNFPPRFSGLQFPNYSSELNVNALELDDSALYLCASSLVDRENTEAFFGQGTRLTVV.

Note on this clone: The missing conserved phenylalanine or tryptophan at the end of this CDR3 makes a read error likely. This chain joins TRBV27 and TRBJ2-2; perhaps TRBD1 as D (6 bases). Trimming cost V 4 bases and J 4 bases, with 16 bases left between them. Germline assignment: CDR1 MNHEY and CDR2 SMNVEV (reference sequence). The CDR3 has 16 amino acids. The CDR3 nucleotides are TGTGCCAGCAGTTCCCAACAGGGTGGAGGCACCGGGGAGCTGTTTTCT. It codes for CASSSQQGGGTGELFS.

The J gene is TRBJ2-7, the V gene TRBV11-2; D might be TRBD1 (7 bases). Trimming removed 5 bases from V and 7 bases from J, with 15 bases in between. There are 13 residues in the CDR3. The germline CDR1 and CDR2 sequences are SGHAT and FQNNGV. The CDR3 region is CASSGGTVLEQYF. Written as DNA, the CDR3 is TGTGCCAGCAGCGGGGGGACAGTCTTAGAGCAGTACTTC.

This chain connects TRBV18 to TRBJ1-6; maybe TRBD1 (5 bases). The CDR3 contains 14 residues. Germline-derived CDR1 and CDR2 are KGHSH and LQKENI. V was cut by 3 bases and J by 10 bases, with 13 bases left in between. Written as DNA, the CDR3 is TGTGCCAGCTCACCCCAGGGCCCAAAATCACCCCTCCACTTT. This codes for CASSPQGPKSPLHF.

This clone has a single count. This sequence joins TRBV5-5 and TRBJ2-5; 9 nucleotides align to TRBD1. V was pared by 4 bases and J by 5 bases, with 6 bases of the junction left unmatched. Germline-derived CDR1 and CDR2 are SGHKS and YYEKEE (reference sequence). CDR3 size: 14 residues. The chain's CDR3 is CASSLRTGVETQYF. In DNA, the CDR3 is TGTGCCAGCAGCCTCAGGACAGGGGTCGAGACCCAGTACTTC.

The rearrangement links TRBV7-6 to TRBJ2-2, with TRBD1 matching over 8 bases. There are 15 residues in the CDR3. The germline V gene has CDR1 SGHVS and CDR2 FNYEAQ. V trimming: 5 bases; J trimming: 9 bases; junction bases outside the gene matches: 11. The CDR3 coding sequence is TGTGCCAGCAGCCCGGGACAGGCTTCCTTCCGGGAGCTGTTTTTT. Amino acid sequence: CASSPGQASFRELFF. Supplemented by reference TRBV7-6 and TRBJ2-2, the full variable domain reads GAGVSQSPRYKVTKRGQDVALRCDPISGHVSLYWYRQALGQGPEFLTYFNYEAQQDKSGLPNDRFSAERPEGSISTLTIQRTEQRDSAMYRCASSPGQASFRELFFGEGSRLTVL.

The chain joins TRBV30 to TRBJ2-5; D gene unclear. Germline V gene sequence: CDR1 GTSNPN, CDR2 SVGIG (reference sequence). The CDR3 length is 13 residues. The germline V and J ends were trimmed by 0 bases and 4 bases, with 9 bases remaining between them. The CDR3 sequence: CAWSVAHGETQYF. For the CDR3, the DNA is TGTGCCTGGAGTGTAGCGCATGGAGAGACCCAGTACTTC.